This entry lists 21 T cell receptor beta chains sequenced from one sample in a study of T cell changes during pregnancy in multiple sclerosis. Some clones are missing from TCRdb's copy, which holds only in-frame ones; the method was immunoSEQ multiplex PCR. Of about 50,000 clones listed, around nine tenths are singletons. Sequencing was performed on CD4+ T cells from peripheral blood mononuclear cells, taken before pregnancy. The source of these receptors is a female donor with multiple sclerosis, enrolled in a pregnancy study.

The chain carries TRBV5-6 and TRBJ2-5; 7 nucleotides match TRBD1. CDR1 is SGHDT and CDR2 is YYEEEE in the germline V gene. The CDR3 extends over 15 amino acids. V shed 2 bases and J 2 bases; nucleotides not matched to a gene: 6. The CDR3, as DNA: TGTGCCAGCAGCTTTCGACAGGGATCACAAGAGACCCAGTACTTC. Protein: CASSFRQGSQETQYF.

The chain uses TRBV18 and TRBJ1-4; 9 bases match TRBD1. The CDR3 length is 15 residues. Germline-derived CDR1 and CDR2 are KGHSH and LQKENI. V trimming: 1 base; J trimming: 8 bases; junction bases outside the gene matches: 5. The CDR3 loop reads CASSPRQGVKEKLFF. The CDR3 nucleotides read TGTGCCAGCTCACCACGACAGGGGGTTAAAGAAAAACTGTTTTTT. Filled out from reference TRBV18 and TRBJ1-4, the complete variable domain reads NAGVMQNPRHLVRRRGQEARLRCSPMKGHSHVYWYRQLPEEGLKFMVYLQKENIIDESGMPKERFSAEFPKEGPSILRIQQVVRGDSAAYFCASSPRQGVKEKLFFGSGTQLSVL.

The chain recombines TRBV5-6 with TRBJ1-2; 11 positions agree with TRBD1. Trimming at V came to 1 base and at J to 5 bases, leaving 7 bases not matched to a gene. Germline CDR1 and CDR2: SGHDT and YYEEEE. This CDR3 region has 16 residues. CDR3 loop: CASSLWGQGVPYGYTF. As DNA, the CDR3 is TGTGCCAGCAGCTTGTGGGGACAGGGGGTTCCTTATGGCTACACCTTC.

Only one count was recorded for this clone. CDR3 sequence: CASSDIPAGGPEDTQYF. The CDR3 region has the DNA TGTGCCAGCAGTGATATCCCTGCGGGAGGGCCGGAAGATACGCAGTATTTT. The chain recombines TRBV6-1 with TRBJ2-3; TRBD2 agrees at 9 bases. The V gene end was trimmed by 3 bases and the J gene end by 5 bases; junction bases not matched to a gene: 12. This CDR3 region has 17 residues. Germline V gene sequence: CDR1 MNHNS, CDR2 SASEGT.

The gene calls are TRBV27 and TRBJ1-2; 7 nucleotides line up with TRBD1. CDR1 and CDR2 from the germline V gene are MNHEY and SMNVEV (reference sequence). V gave up 5 bases and J gave up 4 bases; unmatched junction bases: 4. The CDR3 has 13 amino acids. CDR3 nucleotide sequence: TGTGCCAGCAGTGGCGGGACAGCCTATGGCTACACCTTC. It codes for CASSGGTAYGYTF.

This chain uses TRBV5-8 with TRBJ2-4; D possibly corresponds to TRBD2 (6 bases). Trimming left V 3 bases short and J 3 bases short, with 16 bases between. Germline CDR1 and CDR2: SGHTS and YDEGEE. This CDR3 spans 16 amino acids. The CDR3 bases are TGTGCCAGCAGCTCGGGGGTGTTGATCGACAAAAACATTCAGTACTTC. The encoded protein is CASSSGVLIDKNIQYF.

J is TRBJ2-3 and V is TRBV6-9; tentative D call: TRBD1 (5 bases). Trimming removed 4 bases at V and 6 bases at J, with 26 bases between. This CDR3 has 18 amino acids. Germline CDR1 reads MNHGY; CDR2 reads SVAAGI. This chain's CDR3 is CASSLGPGMGCRKDTQYF. In DNA form, the CDR3 reads TGTGCCAGCAGTTTGGGGCCAGGGATGGGCTGTCGTAAGGATACGCAGTATTTT.

The chain has TRBV7-7 and TRBJ2-5, with TRBD2 identical over 7 bases. Germline CDR1 SSHAT, CDR2 FNYEAQ (reference sequence). With V trimmed by 1 base and J by 4 bases, 6 bases remained unmatched. The CDR3 consists of 15 residues. This chain's CDR3 is CASSLGNTGGETQYF. The CDR3 coding sequence is TGTGCCAGCAGCTTAGGCAATACGGGAGGAGAGACCCAGTACTTC.

J is TRBJ1-2 and V is TRBV27, with D perhaps TRBD1 (6 bases). Trimming stripped 8 bases from V and 8 bases from J, with 24 bases between. The CDR3 consists of 15 residues. CDR1 and CDR2 (germline): MNHEY, SMNVEV (reference sequence). The CDR3 coding sequence is TGTGCCAGCGGGGCCAGGGGCGTATTGGGAAGCGGCTACACCTTC. The encoded protein is CASGARGVLGSGYTF.

The chain uses TRBV18 and TRBJ1-2; D gene unclear. In germline, CDR1 is KGHSH, CDR2 LQKENI. CDR3 length equals 16 residues. V lost 3 bases and J lost 0, with 14 bases in between. This chain's CDR3 is CASSPLPRGANYGYTF. In DNA, the CDR3 is TGTGCCAGCTCACCCCTCCCCCGGGGAGCTAACTATGGCTACACCTTC. The full variable domain, completed using reference TRBV18 and TRBJ1-2, is NAGVMQNPRHLVRRRGQEARLRCSPMKGHSHVYWYRQLPEEGLKFMVYLQKENIIDESGMPKERFSAEFPKEGPSILRIQQVVRGDSAAYFCASSPLPRGANYGYTFGSGTRLTVV.

This chain uses TRBV7-6 with TRBJ2-7; D is uncertain. CDR3 size: 12 residues. Per the germline V gene, CDR1 is SGHVS and CDR2 is FNYEAQ. V lost 5 bases to trimming and J lost 1 base, with 6 bases between them. CDR3 sequence (DNA): TGTGCCAGCAGCGCCGGGTCCTACGAGCAGTACTTC. Translating gives CASSAGSYEQYF.

V gene TRBV11-3 combines with J gene TRBJ2-5; TRBD2 might be the D (6 bases). Between the trimmed V and J ends, which lost 5 bases and 5 bases, there was a span of 24 bases. This CDR3 contains 17 residues. Germline V lookup: CDR1 SGHNT, CDR2 YENEEA. CDR3 protein: CASSRTGWGERGETQYF. The CDR3 bases are TGTGCCAGCAGCCGGACGGGGTGGGGGGAGCGAGGGGAGACCCAGTACTTC.

The V gene is TRBV6-1, the J gene TRBJ2-7, with 8 bases lining up with TRBD2. The CDR3 loop spans 15 amino acids. Per germline, CDR1 MNHNS and CDR2 SASEGT. V gave up 6 bases and J gave up 4 bases; unmatched junction bases: 11. The CDR3 is CASRATSALGYEQYF. The CDR3 DNA sequence: TGTGCCAGCAGAGCGACTAGCGCTTTAGGTTACGAGCAGTACTTC.

Only one count was recorded for this clone. The V gene is TRBV19, the J gene TRBJ2-1, with 7 bases that match TRBD2. CDR3 length equals 14 residues. The germline V gene encodes CDR1 LNHDA and CDR2 SQIVND (reference sequence). V lost 7 bases and J lost 4; bases outside the gene matches: 7. The CDR3 spells CASKGGTQYNEQFF. In nucleotides, the CDR3 is TGTGCCAGTAAGGGAGGGACTCAGTACAATGAGCAGTTCTTC.

CDR3 region: CASSGTGGSTEAFF. The CDR3 nucleotides are TGTGCCAGCAGTGGGACAGGGGGGAGCACTGAAGCTTTCTTT. The chain has TRBV2 and TRBJ1-1; 10 bases fit TRBD1. V shed 4 bases, J shed 4 bases, and the junction held 3 bases outside the gene matches. CDR1 is SNHLY, CDR2 FYNNEI, per germline. The CDR3 contains 14 residues.

The chain carries TRBV28 and TRBJ2-7, with D possibly matching TRBD2 (5 bases). The CDR3 sequence is 13 residues long. Germline CDR1 MDHEN, CDR2 SYDVKM. Deletions cut 11 bases from V and 0 bases from J, with 14 bases between. Here the CDR3 DNA reads TGTGCCGGCGCGGGTTCCCCCTCCTACGAGCAGTACTTC. Translation: CAGAGSPSYEQYF.

The chain joins TRBV27 to TRBJ2-1, with TRBD2 matching 11 bases. CDR1 and CDR2 (germline): MNHEY, SMNVEV (reference sequence). The CDR3 consists of 18 residues. V lost 4 bases to trimming and J lost 3 bases; unmatched junction nucleotides: 11. The CDR3 region has the DNA TGTGCCAGCAGTTACGAGGGGGCTGGGACTAGCGGCTACAATGAGCAGTTCTTC. Protein product: CASSYEGAGTSGYNEQFF.

This clone was seen only a few times. V and J are TRBV4-1 and TRBJ2-1; 11 bases agree with TRBD2. Germline V gives CDR1 MGHRA, CDR2 YSYEKL. There are 16 residues in the CDR3. The V gene end was trimmed by 5 bases and the J gene end by 8 bases; junction bases not matched to a gene: 11. The CDR3 spells CASSSPGLAAGDEQFF. CDR3 sequence (DNA): TGCGCCAGCAGCTCTCCGGGACTAGCGGCGGGGGATGAGCAGTTCTTC.

CDR3 in amino acids: CASTYSGTVMNTEAFF. CDR3 nucleotide sequence: TGTGCCAGTACCTATTCCGGGACAGTAATGAACACTGAAGCTTTCTTT. The chain uses TRBV19 and TRBJ1-1; TRBD1 agrees at 7 bases. This CDR3 spans 16 amino acids. Per the germline V gene, CDR1 is LNHDA and CDR2 is SQIVND (reference sequence). The J segment lost 0 bases and the V segment lost 7 bases, leaving 11 bases of the junction unmatched. The full variable domain, completed using reference TRBV19 and TRBJ1-1, is DGGITQSPKYLFRKEGQNVTLSCEQNLNHDAMYWYRQDPGQGLRLIYYSQIVNDFQKGDIAEGYSVSREKKESFPLTVTSAQKNPTAFYLCASTYSGTVMNTEAFFGQGTRLTVV.

This sequence joins TRBV4-1 and TRBJ2-7; a possible D gene is TRBD2 (5 bases). CDR1 and CDR2 from the germline V gene are MGHRA and YSYEKL. This CDR3 region has 16 residues. V lost 5 bases, J lost 2 bases, and 19 bases lay in between. The CDR3, as DNA: TGCGCCAGCAGCAAATCCCCGGGTAGCGATCCCTACGAGCAGTACTTC. It codes for CASSKSPGSDPYEQYF.

The chain carries TRBV5-4 and TRBJ1-2; tentative D call: TRBD1 (6 bases). V was clipped by 3 bases and J by 3 bases, with 15 bases between them. This CDR3 contains 15 residues. CDR1 SGHNT and CDR2 YYREEE come from the germline V gene (reference sequence). The CDR3 loop reads CASSYLVQGYYGYTF. The DNA for the CDR3 is TGTGCCAGCAGCTATTTGGTACAGGGCTACTATGGCTACACCTTC.